This T cell receptor beta chain was identified during a study of CD8 T cells in ankylosing spondylitis. TCRdb itself ran the 5' RACE reads through MiXCR, one entry per CDR3 protein. The sample records about 160,000 distinct CDR3 sequences, approximately 20% being singletons. This clonotype was seen at least ten times. Its target is not known. The CDR3 sequence is 12 residues long. Germline-derived CDR1 and CDR2 are DFQATT and SNEGSKA (reference sequence). The V gene lost 1 base and the J gene lost 8 bases, with 9 bases spanning the gap. Study results and limitations: Characteristic, it appeared, of ankylosing spondylitis blood was a TCR beta motif of 7 or 8 highly homologous variants. CD8+ by phenotype, disease-linked clones were relatively rare in peripheral blood. Reports say disease-linked clones showed up significantly more in matched ankylosing spondylitis synovial fluid.

Sequenced sample: blood, either unsorted or a sorted T cell fraction (not recorded which). The origin of this receptor is a male donor with ankylosing spondylitis or in good health (not recorded which). The gene calls are TRBV20-1 and TRBJ2-1; D unresolved. CDR3 nucleotides: TGCAGTGCTAGAGTTTCCAGCGATGAGCAGTTCTTC. Protein product: CSARVSSDEQFF.